Below, 19 T cell receptor beta chains from the same sample are listed, as sequenced in a study of T-cell reconstitution after alpha-beta-depleted transplantation in children. Unique molecular identifiers tagged the TCRbeta library. TCRdb redid the calling of the PCR reads with MiXCR, one entry per CDR3 protein. The sample contains around 340,000 distinct CDR3 sequences, 10% to 15% of which appear only once. Sequenced material: PBMCs, taken from the stem cell graft. The receptor set was obtained from a human donor who donated a stem cell graft to a child with Fanconi anemia.

At least ten counts were recorded for this clonotype. The chain joins TRBV2 to TRBJ1-1; TRBD1 is a possible D gene (5 bases). Trimming removed 8 bases from V and 0 bases from J, with 22 bases in between. This CDR3 has 17 residues. Germline V gives CDR1 SNHLY, CDR2 FYNNEI. The CDR3 sequence is CASRPWGSPTLNTEAFF. The CDR3 DNA reads TGTGCCAGCCGCCCATGGGGCAGTCCAACCTTGAACACTGAAGCTTTCTTT.

This clonotype was observed many times. This chain joins TRBV29-1 and TRBJ2-5, with D uncertain. CDR3 length: 12 amino acids. Trimming stripped 3 bases from V and 4 bases from J, with 9 bases between. CDR1 is SQVTM, CDR2 ANQGSEA, per germline. For the CDR3, the DNA is TGCAGCGTTGAGGACGGCGGAGAGACCCAGTACTTC. Its protein is CSVEDGGETQYF.

The rearrangement links TRBV12-3 or TRBV12-4 to TRBJ2-7; no clear D. V lost 6 bases and J lost 6, with 15 bases in between. The CDR3 has 13 residues. The CDR3 region has the DNA TGTGCCAGCAGCCGGAGCGAGAGCAGCGAGCAGTACTTC. Translating it yields CASSRSESSEQYF.

Only a few counts were recorded for this clonotype. The chain couples TRBV7-2 to TRBJ2-6; tentatively, D is TRBD2 (6 bases). From germline, CDR1 is SGHTA and CDR2 FQGNSA. Trimming left V 1 base short and J 2 bases short, with 12 bases between. The CDR3 covers 17 residues. DNA of the CDR3: TGTGCCAGCAGCTTAGTAGTGGGGGGAACTGGGGCCAACGTCCTGACTTTC. Encoded protein: CASSLVVGGTGANVLTF.

At least ten counts were recorded for this clonotype. The rearrangement joins TRBV18 to TRBJ1-1; possible D gene TRBD1, 5 bases. V lost 4 bases and J 1 base, leaving 13 bases between the germline ends. This CDR3 spans 15 amino acids. Germline V lookup: CDR1 KGHSH, CDR2 LQKENI. CDR3 bases: TGTGCCAGCTCACTGGGGGGGATGGGGAACACTGAAGCTTTCTTT. It codes for CASSLGGMGNTEAFF.

The rearrangement joins TRBV5-1 to TRBJ1-1; tentatively, D is TRBD1 (5 bases). Trimming stripped 2 bases from V and 4 bases from J, with 18 bases between. This CDR3 has 16 residues. Germline V gives CDR1 SGHRS, CDR2 YFSETQ. CDR3 region: CASSLNIQGPGTEAFF. The CDR3 bases are TGCGCCAGCAGCTTAAACATTCAGGGTCCGGGCACTGAAGCTTTCTTT.

V usage is TRBV12-3 or TRBV12-4 and J usage is TRBJ2-6; unclear D gene. The CDR3 loop spans 15 amino acids. The V end was cut by 4 bases, the J end by 0 bases, with 7 bases between. The CDR3 is CASSWSSSGANVLTF. In nucleotides, the CDR3 is TGTGCCAGCAGTTGGAGTTCCTCTGGGGCCAACGTCCTGACTTTC.

Remarks on this clonotype: A much bigger clone sits one base away, suggesting this may be a read error. V and J are TRBV25-1 and TRBJ1-1, with D maybe TRBD1 (6 bases). Between the trimmed V and J ends, which lost 7 bases and 11 bases, there was a span of 14 bases. The CDR3 has 11 amino acids. Germline V gene sequence: CDR1 MGHDK, CDR2 SYGVNS. In DNA, the CDR3 is TGTGCCAGCACTTCAACAGGGTGCGCTTTCTTT. Protein product: CASTSTGCAFF.

This clonotype turned up a few times. V is TRBV11-1 and J is TRBJ2-3, with 11 bases aligning to TRBD2. Germline assignment: CDR1 SGHAT and CDR2 FQDESV (reference sequence). With 5 bases clipped from V and 4 bases from J, the junction kept 8 bases outside the gene matches. This CDR3 has 16 amino acids. CDR3 in DNA: TGTGCCAGCAGCCCGAGACTAGCGGGGTTCGCAGATACGCAGTATTTT. Translation gives CASSPRLAGFADTQYF.

This clonotype turned up a few times. The chain joins TRBV7-9 to TRBJ2-3; D gene uncertain. The CDR3 has 14 amino acids. V was cut by 2 bases and J by 0 bases, with 6 bases left in between. Germline V CDR1 and CDR2: SEHNR, FQNEAQ (reference sequence). In DNA form, the CDR3 reads TGTGCCAGCAGCTTAACCATCAGCACAGATACGCAGTATTTT. It encodes CASSLTISTDTQYF. Full variable domain (missing parts from reference TRBV7-9 and TRBJ2-3): DTGVSQNPRHKITKRGQNVTFRCDPISEHNRLYWYRQTLGQGPEFLTYFQNEAQLEKSRLLSDRFSAERPKGSFSTLEIQRTEQGDSAMYLCASSLTISTDTQYFGPGTRLTVL.

At least ten counts were recorded for this clonotype. The chain couples TRBV12-3 or TRBV12-4 to TRBJ2-2; perhaps TRBD2 as D (5 bases). The germline V and J ends were trimmed by 4 bases and 4 bases, with 16 bases remaining between them. This CDR3 region has 16 residues. CDR3 DNA sequence: TGTGCCAGCAGTTACCTGACGAGGGCTGGCACCGGGGAGCTGTTTTTT. Residues: CASSYLTRAGTGELFF.

This clonotype was detected a few times. This chain joins TRBV4-3 and TRBJ2-4; 9 nucleotides agree with TRBD2. The CDR3 sequence is 16 residues long. Looked up from germline, CDR1 is LGHNA and CDR2 is YSLEER. The J segment lost 11 bases and the V segment lost 0 bases, leaving 11 bases of the junction unmatched. The CDR3 protein is CASSQEGPSGARLQYF. CDR3 sequence (DNA): TGCGCCAGCAGCCAAGAGGGTCCTAGCGGGGCCCGTCTTCAGTACTTC.

The chain has TRBV5-6 and TRBJ1-6; TRBD1 matches 9 bases. The CDR3 spans 17 residues. The trim removed 1 base at V and 8 bases at J, leaving 10 bases unmatched. CDR1 SGHDT and CDR2 YYEEEE come from the germline V gene. In nucleotides, the CDR3 is TGTGCCAGCAGCTTGAACATAGGGACAGGGTCCCATTCACCCCTCCACTTT. This gives the protein CASSLNIGTGSHSPLHF.

The V call is TRBV29-1, the J call TRBJ1-2; 7 nucleotides line up with TRBD1. This CDR3 comprises 17 residues. The V gene's germline CDR1 is SQVTM and CDR2 ANQGSEA. The J segment lost 4 bases and the V segment lost 3 bases, leaving 17 bases of the junction unmatched. CDR3 nucleotide sequence: TGCAGCGTTGAGTCTCGAGGAGGGGGCAGCCCAGGCTATGGCTACACCTTC. Translation gives CSVESRGGGSPGYGYTF.

This clonotype was observed a handful of times. V and J are TRBV20-1 and TRBJ1-5; D might be TRBD1 (6 bases). The germline V gene has CDR1 DFQATT and CDR2 SNEGSKA (reference sequence). The CDR3 is made up of 15 amino acids. Trimming took 2 bases from V and 4 from J, leaving 15 bases between them. The CDR3 DNA is TGCAGTGCTAGACCTCCCGGACAGCCAAATCAGCCCCAGCATTTT. Translating gives CSARPPGQPNQPQHF.

This sequence joins TRBV4-3 and TRBJ2-1, with D possibly matching TRBD2 (6 bases). Trimming shortened V by 0 bases and J by 3 bases, and 12 bases separated the two germline ends. The CDR3 spans 16 residues. Per the germline V gene, CDR1 is LGHNA and CDR2 is YSLEER. The CDR3 loop reads CASSQDLVGGYNEQFF. CDR3 bases: TGCGCCAGCAGCCAAGATCTGGTGGGGGGCTACAATGAGCAGTTCTTC.

There are a few counts of this clonotype. The chain combines TRBV14 with TRBJ2-2; unclear D gene. This CDR3 has 15 amino acids. Trimming stripped 1 base from V and 5 bases from J, with 11 bases between. The V gene's germline CDR1 is SGHDN and CDR2 FVKESK. The CDR3 nucleotides read TGTGCCAGCAGCCAAGTGTTGTCAGCGACCGGGGAGCTGTTTTTT. Its protein product is CASSQVLSATGELFF.

This clonotype was seen repeatedly, ten times or more. The chain couples TRBV6-5 to TRBJ1-1, with D maybe TRBD1 (5 bases). Germline assignment: CDR1 MNHEY and CDR2 SVGAGI. The CDR3 spans 11 residues. Deletions cut 2 bases from V and 8 bases from J, with 6 bases between. The CDR3 loop reads CASSYGGEAFF. For the CDR3, the DNA is TGTGCCAGCAGTTACGGGGGGGAAGCTTTCTTT.

The rearrangement links TRBV20-1 to TRBJ1-1, with a possible D match to TRBD1 (5 bases). The CDR3 is 13 amino acids. V lost 5 bases and J 2 bases, leaving 12 bases between the germline ends. From germline, CDR1 is DFQATT and CDR2 SNEGSKA (reference sequence). CDR3 sequence: CSAEQGGNTEAFF. For the CDR3, the DNA is TGCAGTGCTGAGCAGGGAGGAAACACTGAAGCTTTCTTT.